Below are 14 T cell receptor beta chains sequenced from a single sample in a study of blood T cell repertoires in COVID-19. Produced via immunoSEQ multiplex PCR; TCRdb's table is partial and in-frame only. The data contain about 140,000 clones, 79% of them seen just once; the ten biggest clones take up roughly 3.6%. The sequenced sample consisted of peripheral blood. These receptors all stem from a man between 60 and 75 years old with acute or convalescent COVID-19.

The chain has TRBV6-5 and TRBJ2-5; D is unresolved. The V end was cut by 4 bases, the J end by 5 bases, with 11 bases between. Germline V gives CDR1 MNHEY, CDR2 SVGAGI. CDR3 length: 13 residues. The DNA of the CDR3 is TGTGCCAGCAGTTCTGACACTGGGGAGACCCAGTACTTC. Amino acids: CASSSDTGETQYF.

This chain links TRBV10-3 with TRBJ2-3, with D possibly TRBD2 on 6 matching bases. The CDR3 is 15 amino acids. CDR1 and CDR2 (germline): ENHRY, SYGVKD. V lost 1 base to trimming and J lost 1 base, with 9 bases between them. The chain's CDR3 is CAISELGLRTDTQYF. CDR3 nucleotides: TGTGCCATCAGTGAGTTGGGACTTCGCACAGATACGCAGTATTTT.

The table lists this clone with a count of one. The V call is TRBV2, the J call TRBJ1-5, with TRBD1 identical over 7 bases. This CDR3 is built from 15 residues. The germline V gene encodes CDR1 SNHLY and CDR2 FYNNEI. Trimming cost V 6 bases and J 7 bases; bases outside gene matches: 12. The CDR3 sequence is CASRSTGAQGQPQHF. The DNA for the CDR3 is TGTGCCAGCAGGTCTACAGGGGCGCAGGGGCAGCCCCAGCATTTT.

This clone turned up a few times. V usage is TRBV7-2 and J usage is TRBJ1-6, with no clear D. Trimming took off 0 bases at V and 7 bases at J, with 7 bases between the two ends. This CDR3 region has 14 residues. The germline CDR1 and CDR2 sequences are SGHTA and FQGNSA. The CDR3 sequence: CASSLAAGNSPLHF. The DNA for the CDR3 is TGTGCCAGCAGCTTAGCAGCCGGGAATTCACCCCTCCACTTT.

This chain connects TRBV18 to TRBJ2-2; no clear D gene. The germline V and J ends were trimmed by 2 bases and 1 base, with 8 bases remaining between them. CDR3 length: 15 amino acids. From germline, CDR1 is KGHSH and CDR2 LQKENI. The CDR3: CASSPNTVNTGELFF. In DNA, the CDR3 is TGTGCCAGCTCACCAAATACAGTGAACACCGGGGAGCTGTTTTTT.

The chain recombines TRBV7-9 with TRBJ1-1; tentative D call: TRBD1 (5 bases). CDR1 is SEHNR, CDR2 FQNEAQ, per germline (reference sequence). The ends were cut back, 1 base at V and 4 bases at J, with 10 bases in the middle. This CDR3 has 14 residues. The CDR3 DNA follows: TGTGCCAGCAGCTTAGAGGGGATCAGCACTGAAGCTTTCTTT. The encoded protein is CASSLEGISTEAFF. The full variable domain, completed using reference TRBV7-9 and TRBJ1-1, is DTGVSQNPRHKITKRGQNVTFRCDPISEHNRLYWYRQTLGQGPEFLTYFQNEAQLEKSRLLSDRFSAERPKGSFSTLEIQRTEQGDSAMYLCASSLEGISTEAFFGQGTRLTVV.

The chain combines TRBV30 with TRBJ1-3; D might be TRBD1 (5 bases). This CDR3 spans 15 amino acids. V shed 2 bases and J shed 0 bases, with 11 bases lying between them. CDR1 and CDR2 from the germline V gene are GTSNPN and SVGIG (reference sequence). The CDR3 DNA is TGTGCCTGGAGTCCTCGGGGGGACTCTGGAAACACCATATATTTT. This encodes CAWSPRGDSGNTIYF.

The genes are TRBV5-1 and TRBJ1-1; no clear D gene. The germline V gene encodes CDR1 SGHRS and CDR2 YFSETQ. CDR3 size: 15 residues. The V gene lost 4 bases and the J gene lost 0 bases, with 13 bases spanning the gap. CDR3 residues: CASSEAAGLNTEAFF. The CDR3 DNA reads TGCGCCAGCAGCGAAGCGGCGGGGTTGAACACTGAAGCTTTCTTT.

The V gene is TRBV6-5, the J gene TRBJ1-2, with 9 positions matching TRBD1. J lost 8 bases, V lost 5 bases, and 12 bases had no gene match. This CDR3 has 15 amino acids. Per the germline V gene, CDR1 is MNHEY and CDR2 is SVGAGI. The CDR3 DNA sequence: TGTGCCAGCAGTCGGGGACAGGGTTACGTAATCGGCTACACCTTC. Encoded protein: CASSRGQGYVIGYTF.

CDR3 nucleotide sequence: TGTGCCAGCAGCTTACAGGGGGCTGGAAACACCATATATTTT. Residues: CASSLQGAGNTIYF. The chain links TRBV7-2 to TRBJ1-3, with 7 bases fitting TRBD1. The germline V gene has CDR1 SGHTA and CDR2 FQGNSA. The junction had 0 bases not matched to a gene; V was cut back by 2 bases and J by 2 bases. This CDR3 is built from 14 residues.

The chain carries TRBV6-5 and TRBJ2-5; TRBD2 might be the D (6 bases). The CDR3 extends over 14 amino acids. The V gene's germline CDR1 is MNHEY and CDR2 SVGAGI. With 0 bases removed from V and 5 bases from J, the gap between germline ends came to 10 bases. Here the CDR3 DNA reads TGTGCCAGCAGTTACTCTGGGAGCGGGGAGACCCAGTACTTC. Translating it yields CASSYSGSGETQYF.

The DNA for the CDR3 is TGTGCCAGCTTCCCCCGGCTGGCCGGGGTCGGCTACACCTTC. Protein sequence: CASFPRLAGVGYTF. This sequence joins TRBV5-6 and TRBJ1-2, with D uncertain. The CDR3 contains 14 residues. V lost 7 bases and J 8 bases, leaving 21 bases between the germline ends. Germline CDR1 SGHDT, CDR2 YYEEEE.

The V and J genes are TRBV7-9 and TRBJ2-3, with 10 bases aligning to TRBD2. The CDR3 sequence is 15 residues long. Germline values: CDR1 SEHNR, CDR2 FQNEAQ (reference sequence). The J segment lost 1 base and the V segment lost 6 bases, leaving 4 bases of the junction unmatched. Written as DNA, the CDR3 is TGTGCCAGCAGTCCCGGGACTAGCGGCACAGATACGCAGTATTTT. It specifies CASSPGTSGTDTQYF.

CDR3 sequence: CASEGLVPGTQYF. DNA of the CDR3: TGTGCCAGCGAGGGACTCGTCCCCGGTACGCAGTATTTT. The rearrangement joins TRBV9 to TRBJ2-3; D may be TRBD2 (6 bases). Germline assignment: CDR1 SGDLS and CDR2 YYNGEE. Trimming cost V 7 bases and J 8 bases, with 17 bases left between them. The CDR3 runs to 13 residues.